This T cell receptor beta chain was observed in a study of blood T cell repertoires in COVID-19. Study background: Acute and convalescent COVID-19 samples came from the United States, Italy and Spain. The analysed material was cDNA or gDNA that came from T cells, B-cell-depleted T cells, or PBMCs.

V shed 3 bases and J 6 bases; nucleotides not matched to a gene: 2. Germline V gives CDR1 MNHEY, CDR2 SVGAGI. This CDR3 has 15 residues. TCRdb's copy holds only in-frame clones and misses some; the assay was immunoSEQ multiplex PCR. This table holds 200,000 to 250,000 clones, approximately 90% found once. The receptor was derived from a man between 60 and 75 years old with COVID-19, enrolled during active disease. The sequencing sample was made of peripheral blood. This chain connects TRBV6-5 to TRBJ1-6; 10 positions agree with TRBD1. The CDR3 coding sequence is TGTGCCAGCAGTTATGGGACAGGGGTTAATTCACCCCTCCACTTT. This encodes CASSYGTGVNSPLHF.